This T cell receptor beta chain was recovered during a study of shared clonotypes between healthy human individuals. Study-wide results and caveats: Between a handful of donors, naive CD4 clonotypes were shared at a level of around 4.9%.

The protocol was immunoSEQ multiplex PCR, while the TCRdb copy is restricted to in-frame clones and leaves out a portion. The table includes a few million clones, around 95% detected once. On this clone: Its antigen is unknown. Different DNA sequences within this sample yield the same CDR3.

The V gene end was trimmed by 5 bases and the J gene end by 2 bases; junction bases not matched to a gene: 2. CDR3 length: 14 amino acids. The V gene's germline CDR1 is PRHDT and CDR2 FYEKMQ (reference sequence). This chain uses TRBV13 with TRBJ2-1, with 8 bases lining up with TRBD1. The sequence was obtained from a man in his late teens or twenties in good health. Sequenced sample: naive CD4+ T cells sorted from blood. Indicated subset: CD45RA+ positively selected. The CDR3 region is CASSGTGPYNEQFF. In DNA form, the CDR3 reads TGTGCCAGCAGCGGGACAGGACCCTACAATGAGCAGTTCTTC.